This T cell receptor beta chain was retrieved from a study of cytomegalovirus exposure and HLA in healthy donors (TCRdb year 2017). Some background on the complete study: According to an earlier analysis of a few hundred of the donors, about 190 million T cells yielded 100 million or so unique TCR beta sequences and about 280 Gb of sequence data. A later genetic analysis used genome-wide SNP genotypes for about 65% of the 666 donors, treating that subset as a discovery cohort. Of the 350 to 400 genotyped donors, over 65% fell in the genetic ancestry cluster associated with self-reported Caucasian donors. All discovery cohort repertoires had been generated using a single sequencing platform. The study aimed to test whether cataloging public T cell receptors could reveal signatures of past pathogen exposure. In a later analysis, previously published TCR beta repertoires from more than 500 donors were re-analyzed and high-resolution HLA genotyping was added so that TCR occurrence patterns could be studied. The study combined high-throughput TCR immunosequencing, statistical association of individual TCRs with disease status, and machine learning to predict cytomegalovirus infection status. The study used immunosequencing to profile the T cell repertoires of approximately 650 subjects and linked those repertoires to cytomegalovirus serostatus. Class I and class II HLA loci were covered by the typing at four-digit resolution. Because of strong linkage in the cohort, four to six DR-DQ haplotypes were treated as single units for association and clustering. Across 300 to 400 genotyped donors of the cohort, an average of approximately 240,000 unique TCR beta nucleotide sequences per donor were sequenced, and 15% to 20% of those sequences were non-productive. Alongside the repertoire data, information on donor age, sex, ethnicity and CMV serostatus was compiled. In addition to the first cohort of roughly 670 subjects, a separate validation cohort of 130 or so different subjects was used. In an earlier analysis of 587 of the donors, high-throughput TCR beta sequencing was used to judge whether each TCR beta V gene segment behaved as functional or pseudogenic. An early release that covered roughly 600 HLA-typed donors contained approximately 300 gigabases of sequencing data and about 84 million unique TCR sequences. The number of typed donors differed by locus: about 629-630 for A, B, C, DRB1 and DQB1; 500 to 550 for DQA1; approximately 610 for DPA1; and some 450 for DPB1. Rather than using new phenotypic data, the later analysis identified candidate immune exposures from TCR beta sequences and from how often those sequences occurred across donors.

Broader findings and caveats from the paper: The study gave a list of 150 to 200 TCR beta chains associated with cytomegalovirus. Because HLA typing was missing for some donors at each locus, association tests included only the typed subset. A further reported finding was that TCR beta sequences accurately predicted the HLA-A and HLA-B alleles for most subjects in the first cohort. A later genetic analysis reported fewer N-insertions in productive TCRs among donors in an Asian-associated ancestry cluster than the approximately 670-donor mean. In vitro tests confirmed that a few of the cytomegalovirus-associated TCR beta chains recognize cytomegalovirus antigens. While some public TCRs were present in many individuals, most TCR sequences turned up only very rarely across donors. Several of the top co-occurrence clusters appeared to be linked to parvovirus B19, influenza, CMV and Epstein-Barr virus, according to a later analysis. Sequencing depth was assumed to be roughly uniform across donors in the presence/absence analyses, though that assumption may not hold. A cluster of highly shared sequence variants was judged likely to be a technical artifact of the sequencing pipeline. The cohort was sequenced for TCR beta chains only, and without alpha or paired-chain data the features that could be detected were limited. CMV serostatus was the only immune exposure information available for the cohort. Some 16 rarely observed V segments, including chromosome 9 orphons, were excluded from the earlier analysis of some 590 of the donors because counts were too low. Most CMV-associated TCR beta chains appeared to be HLA-restricted in a later analysis, and the HLA associations seemed to be driven largely by CMV exposure. The classifier was reported to diagnose cytomegalovirus status with high specificity and sensitivity in both the original and validation cohorts. In a later analysis, HLA-associated TCR beta chains showed more clonal expansion and lower generation probabilities than non-associated chains that were equally common. When HLA alleles, especially DR and DQ, strongly co-occurred, TCR associations were difficult to assign to individual alleles. Linkage disequilibrium might explain the correlated functional status among segregating V segments, but an unknown experimental factor could not be excluded. In a later genetic analysis, a missense DCLRE1C variant was associated with V-gene and J-gene trimming of TCR beta chains, and the association was replicated in an independent cohort. It was suggested by the authors that the approach could potentially be generalized to other disease states and immunological phenotypes. A later analysis found that TCR association rates varied across HLA loci, with DRB1 alleles showing the most associated TCRs and HLA-C alleles the fewest. In an earlier analysis of some 550 of the donors, most TCR beta V segments were observed in productive rearrangements about 90% or about 30% of the time, broadly matching IMGT annotations. At a false discovery rate of 0.05, a later analysis linked 15,000 to 20,000 TCR beta sequences to specific HLA alleles.

Libraries were built with the immunoSEQ multiplex PCR assay. For the multiplex PCR, a mixture combining 60 forward primers for TCR Vbeta segments and 13 reverse primers for TCR Jbeta segments was used. A multiplex PCR assay on genomic DNA amplified the CDR3 region of rearranged TCR beta genes. On the Illumina HiSeq System, the amplified TCR beta libraries were sequenced as 87-base-pair reads. As for the original processing: A later analysis tallied around 87 million unique TCR beta chains across the 660 or so repertoires, and approximately 12 million of those chains were shared by two or more donors. Raw reads were error-corrected and collapsed into unique sequences with a nearest-neighbor algorithm that merged closely related sequences to remove PCR and sequencing errors. To assign V, D and J gene segments, CDR3 sequences were aligned to IMGT reference sequences. Each retained sequence needed at least a six-nucleotide match to both a V gene segment and a J gene segment. A rearrangement counted as productive if the CDR3 had no stop codons and remained in frame with V and J, and every other rearrangement counted as non-productive. Following IMGT convention, CDR3 was defined as the stretch from the second conserved V-encoded cysteine to the conserved J-encoded phenylalanine. The earlier analysis of 587 of the donors excluded sequences that lacked an unambiguous match to a single V gene segment. An earlier analysis of under 750 of the donors called V segments functional above 56.7% productive rearrangements and segregating when the between-donor standard deviation exceeded 5%. To diagnose cytomegalovirus status from the catalog of TCR beta chain sequences, a statistical classification framework was built. In a later analysis, TCR nucleotide sequences were compared against IMGT/GENE-DB human TR gene sequences so that V and J genes could be assigned. A later analysis assigned CDR3 sequences and most-parsimonious VDJ recombination scenarios with the TCRdist pipeline. In a later analysis, each TCR beta chain was defined by its CDR3 amino acid sequence together with its V-gene family, and reads lacking a unique V-gene family were excluded. In a later analysis, 450 to 600 highly shared, low-generation-probability nucleotide sequences were removed to address suspected cross-contamination and a sequencing artifact. For each public chain, a later analysis derived a clonal expansion index from normalized ranks of inferred template counts within each repertoire. In a later analysis, generation probabilities were computed with a VDJ recombination model fitted to out-of-frame rearrangements, and the resulting probabilities were checked against IGoR. A later analysis scored TCR-TCR, TCR-HLA and TCR-CMV co-occurrence with hypergeometric tests, applying a repertoire-size bias correction to TCR pairs. In a later analysis, false discovery rates were estimated by permuting HLA or CMV assignments 20 times. In a later analysis, co-occurring TCRs were grouped using DBSCAN, and TCRdist sequence similarity was added for clustering within HLA-allele-positive subsets. Repertoires with fewer than 30,000 or more than 120,000 public chains were left out of co-occurrence clustering, as were about 5 repertoires with anomalous nucleotide sharing. TCRdb carries this immuneACCESS record with in-frame sequences only. Its versions omit some clonotypes, under half of them owing to an unresolved V gene in the studies checked, with the rest unexplained. V, J and clone size reflect that table, while D and trimming were determined from the DNA. In all, the sample holds over 75,000 clones, and 82% of those were seen once. The biggest ten clones account for nearly 3.5% of the sample.

In total, roughly 710 healthy bone marrow donors made up the cohort. Cohort members were all nominally healthy when sampled, although unrecorded immune exposures were likely present. The donor was CMV seropositive and was included in the group of 300 or so seropositive cohort members. A peripheral blood sample was collected from each donor, and TCR beta sequencing was performed on peripheral blood mononuclear cells. The Qiagen DNeasy Blood Extraction Kit was used to extract genomic DNA from the blood cell samples. Note on this clone: This clone's antigen is unknown. The record has no base qualities; no much larger clone is one base away.

Material for sequencing was PBMCs. This TCR came from a man aged 25 to 40 in good health and CMV-seropositive.

The DNA reads as follows: TGTGCCAGCAGTGAAGTAGGGACAGTCACCGGGGAGCTGTTTTTT. This encodes CASSEVGTVTGELFF. The sequence joins TRBV6-1 to TRBJ2-2; TRBD1 agrees with 7 junctional bases. The CDR3 contains 15 residues, cysteine and phenylalanine counted. The DNA shown is the 45-base CDR3, in frame from base 1. The germline V gene supplies CDR1 MNHNS and CDR2 SASEGT. Relative to germline, V is missing 1 base and J is missing 4 bases, with 3 bases of the junction outside any gene match.